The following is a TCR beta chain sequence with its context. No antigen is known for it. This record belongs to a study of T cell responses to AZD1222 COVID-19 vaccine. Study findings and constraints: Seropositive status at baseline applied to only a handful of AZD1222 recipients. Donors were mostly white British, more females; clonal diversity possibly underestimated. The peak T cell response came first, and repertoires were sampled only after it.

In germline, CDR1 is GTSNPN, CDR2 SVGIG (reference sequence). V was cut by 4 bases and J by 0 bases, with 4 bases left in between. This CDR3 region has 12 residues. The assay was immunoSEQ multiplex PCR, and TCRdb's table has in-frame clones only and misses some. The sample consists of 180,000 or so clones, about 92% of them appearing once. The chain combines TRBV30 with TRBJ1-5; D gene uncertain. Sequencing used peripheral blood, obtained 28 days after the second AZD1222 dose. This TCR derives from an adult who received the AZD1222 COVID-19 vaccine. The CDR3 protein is CAWKYSNQPQHF. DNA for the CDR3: TGTGCCTGGAAGTATAGCAATCAGCCCCAGCATTTT.